This T cell receptor (beta chain) stems from a study of OX40 agonist ivuxolimab in advanced cancers. Study details: A diagnosis of hepatocellular carcinoma, melanoma, renal cell or head and neck cancer was present in dose-escalation patients. Treatment received earlier with anti-PD-1, anti-PD-L1 or anti-CTLA-4 agents was allowed, and roughly 40% had some.

This table comes from immunoSEQ multiplex PCR, and its TCRdb copy is limited to in-frame clones, with some not included. The profile shows 55,000 to 70,000 clones, 80% to 90% of them singletons. The germline CDR1 and CDR2 sequences are SGHKS and YYEKEE (reference sequence). V shed 4 bases, J shed 1 base, and the junction held 5 bases outside the gene matches. CDR3 length: 15 residues. Sequencing was performed on CD4+ or CD8+ T cells sorted from blood, taken in a trial of the OX40 agonist ivuxolimab. This clonotype was sampled from an adult with an advanced solid tumor such as melanoma, head and neck, liver or kidney cancer. The chain couples TRBV5-5 to TRBJ1-3; 7 bases agree with TRBD1. For the CDR3, the DNA is TGTGCCAGCAGCGCGGGACAGAGTTCTGGAAACACCATATATTTT. It translates to CASSAGQSSGNTIYF.